The 17 T cell receptor beta chains presented below share a single source sample, sequenced in a study of T cell changes during pregnancy in multiple sclerosis. The data were produced by immunoSEQ multiplex PCR, yet TCRdb's version contains in-frame clones alone and is incomplete. Of about 100,000 clones in the sample, roughly 92% were seen once. The starting material was peripheral blood, obtained in the second trimester of pregnancy. The origin of the receptors is a female donor with multiple sclerosis, enrolled in a pregnancy study.

The rearrangement uses TRBV9 and TRBJ2-7; the D gene is possibly TRBD2 (6 bases). With 6 bases removed from V and 6 bases from J, the gap between germline ends came to 16 bases. The germline CDR1 and CDR2 sequences are SGDLS and YYNGEE. The CDR3 extends over 13 amino acids. CDR3 sequence reads: CASNWVGSGEQYF. CDR3 DNA: TGTGCCAGCAACTGGGTAGGTAGCGGCGAGCAGTACTTC.

CDR3 DNA sequence: TGTGCGGGGCCGAGCAGGGGTAACACCGGGGAGCTGTTTTTT. Translating gives CAGPSRGNTGELFF. The chain links TRBV7-9 to TRBJ2-2; D possibly corresponds to TRBD1 (6 bases). From germline, CDR1 is SEHNR and CDR2 FQNEAQ (reference sequence). This CDR3 spans 14 amino acids.

The V call is TRBV11-2, the J call TRBJ2-1; the match to TRBD1 covers 7 bases. The length of the CDR3 is 14 residues. CDR1 is SGHAT, CDR2 FQNNGV, per germline. With 2 bases clipped from V and 3 bases from J, the junction kept 1 base outside the gene matches. DNA for the CDR3: TGTGCCAGCAGCTTAAGGGACAGCTACAATGAGCAGTTCTTC. It specifies CASSLRDSYNEQFF.

The V gene is TRBV6-5, the J gene TRBJ1-1; 8 nucleotides match TRBD1. Per germline, CDR1 MNHEY and CDR2 SVGAGI. V lost 6 bases, J lost 6 bases, and 6 bases stayed unmatched. The CDR3 has 13 residues. The CDR3 region has the DNA TGTGCCAGCAGGAATGGGGACAGGCCTGAAGCTTTCTTT. It codes for CASRNGDRPEAFF.

This chain joins TRBV6-5 and TRBJ2-1; 7 bases match TRBD2. This CDR3 has 15 amino acids. V lost 6 bases to trimming and J lost 4 bases; unmatched junction nucleotides: 9. Germline V gives CDR1 MNHEY, CDR2 SVGAGI. The CDR3 coding sequence is TGTGCCAGCAGGCTCCTAGCGGAGGGATACAATGAGCAGTTCTTC. The encoded protein is CASRLLAEGYNEQFF.

This chain uses TRBV6-1 with TRBJ1-1; TRBD1 matches at 8 bases. Germline CDR1 reads MNHNS; CDR2 reads SASEGT. J was trimmed by 5 bases and V by 1 base; bases with no gene match: 9. This CDR3 is built from 16 residues. Here the CDR3 reads CASSEGPGGWWTEAFF. In nucleotides, the CDR3 is TGTGCCAGCAGTGAAGGCCCAGGGGGCTGGTGGACTGAAGCTTTCTTT.

As DNA, the CDR3 is TGCGCCAGCAGCCAAGATTTTGGACTAGCGGGTAACACCGGGGAGCTGTTTTTT. This encodes CASSQDFGLAGNTGELFF. This sequence joins TRBV4-1 and TRBJ2-2; 11 bases are shared with TRBD2. Germline lookup yields CDR1 MGHRA and CDR2 YSYEKL. The CDR3 length is 18 residues. The V segment lost 0 bases and the J segment 2 bases; nucleotides outside the gene matches: 5.

The rearrangement links TRBV9 to TRBJ2-1; 7 nucleotides agree with TRBD1. Germline CDR1 reads SGDLS; CDR2 reads YYNGEE. The CDR3 has 17 residues. After removal of 0 bases from V and 10 bases from J, the junction contained 16 bases not matched to a gene. The CDR3 sequence is CASSVALGAGGPGEQFF. In DNA form, the CDR3 reads TGTGCCAGCAGCGTAGCTCTTGGGGCAGGGGGACCGGGCGAGCAGTTCTTC.

The J gene is TRBJ2-1, the V gene TRBV5-4, with 9 bases matching TRBD1. CDR1 is SGHNT, CDR2 YYREEE, per germline (reference sequence). V trimming: 4 bases; J trimming: 5 bases; junction bases outside the gene matches: 10. This CDR3 contains 16 residues. This CDR3 is CASSRSDRGWDNEQFF. The CDR3 DNA follows: TGTGCCAGCAGCCGATCGGACAGGGGATGGGACAATGAGCAGTTCTTC.

The gene calls are TRBV5-1 and TRBJ1-2, with 7 bases identical to TRBD1. The ends lost 0 bases at V and 8 bases at J; junction bases unmatched: 4. This CDR3 region has 13 residues. Germline-derived CDR1 and CDR2 are SGHRS and YFSETQ. The chain's CDR3 is CASSLDRGQGYTF. The CDR3 DNA is TGCGCCAGCAGCTTGGACAGGGGTCAAGGCTACACCTTC.

The rearrangement joins TRBV15 to TRBJ1-5; D perhaps matches TRBD1 (5 bases). Germline V CDR1 and CDR2: LNHNV, YYDKDF (reference sequence). V lost 0 bases, J lost 7 bases, and 10 bases lay in between. The CDR3 is 14 residues long. The CDR3 loop is CATSRDTGEQPQHF. The CDR3 bases are TGTGCCACCAGCAGAGATACGGGGGAACAGCCCCAGCATTTT. Together with reference TRBV15 and TRBJ1-5, the CDR3 gives the full variable domain: DAMVIQNPRYQVTQFGKPVTLSCSQTLNHNVMYWYQQKSSQAPKLLFHYYDKDFNNEADTPDNFQSRRPNTSFCFLDIRSPGLGDTAMYLCATSRDTGEQPQHFGDGTRLSIL.

The chain couples TRBV9 to TRBJ1-5; D is uncertain. The CDR3 runs to 14 residues. Trimming left V 0 bases short and J 5 bases short, with 9 bases between. Germline CDR1 reads SGDLS; CDR2 reads YYNGEE. This CDR3 reads CASSVEAGYQPQHF. DNA of the CDR3: TGTGCCAGCAGCGTAGAGGCAGGTTATCAGCCCCAGCATTTT. Variable domain in full (rest from reference TRBV9 and TRBJ1-5): DSGVTQTPKHLITATGQRVTLRCSPRSGDLSVYWYQQSLDQGLQFLIQYYNGEERAKGNILERFSAQQFPDLHSELNLSSLELGDSALYFCASSVEAGYQPQHFGDGTRLSIL.

The rearrangement links TRBV7-3 to TRBJ2-2, with D tentatively TRBD2 (6 bases). The CDR3 covers 13 residues. V shed 4 bases and J shed 8 bases, with 11 bases lying between them. Looked up from germline, CDR1 is SGHTA and CDR2 is FQGTGA. The CDR3 sequence: CASSSGGLGELFF. In DNA, the CDR3 is TGTGCCAGCAGCTCCGGGGGATTGGGGGAGCTGTTTTTT.

CDR3 in amino acids: CASSERGLYGYTF. The DNA of the CDR3 is TGTGCCAGCAGTGAACGGGGTCTTTATGGCTACACCTTC. This sequence joins TRBV2 and TRBJ1-2; D call uncertain. Germline CDR1 reads SNHLY; CDR2 reads FYNNEI. Trimming removed 2 bases at V and 5 bases at J, with 9 bases between. The CDR3 length is 13 residues.

This clone was seen just once. The rearrangement links TRBV29-1 to TRBJ2-7, with TRBD1 identical over 9 bases. Germline V gene sequence: CDR1 SQVTM, CDR2 ANQGSEA. CDR3 length: 13 amino acids. Trimming cost V 3 bases and J 4 bases; bases outside gene matches: 4. CDR3 sequence reads: CSVEGTGTYEQYF. Here the CDR3 DNA reads TGCAGCGTTGAGGGGACAGGGACTTACGAGCAGTACTTC.

The gene calls are TRBV9 and TRBJ2-3; D may be TRBD1 (6 bases). Trimming took 6 bases from V and 2 from J, leaving 16 bases between them. CDR1 and CDR2 (germline): SGDLS, YYNGEE. The CDR3 has 15 amino acids. CDR3 in DNA: TGTGCCAGCACCACCCTGGGGACAAACACAGATACGCAGTATTTT. It yields the protein CASTTLGTNTDTQYF.

The chain has TRBV27 and TRBJ2-7, with TRBD1 matching 12 bases. The CDR3 has 18 residues. Germline CDR1 reads MNHEY; CDR2 reads SMNVEV (reference sequence). V lost 0 bases and J lost 0; bases outside the gene matches: 6. CDR3 bases: TGTGCCAGCAGTTTATCCCTGCTGGGACAGGGGGCCTCCTACGAGCAGTACTTC. Translated: CASSLSLLGQGASYEQYF.